The rows below give T cell receptor beta chains drawn from one sample of a study. TCRdb recomputed calls from the RT-PCR reads with MiXCR, one row per CDR3 protein. The table includes approximately 720,000 distinct CDR3 sequences, 14% detected once. The sequencing input was memory CD4+ T cells from blood. The receptor source for this set is a female donor in good health, serving as a healthy control. Both conserved end residues are part of each CDR3. D genes are given only for firm matches. Where a row states a size, it is once, few, many or the class of an expanded clone; other rows omit it.

j_gene	v_gene	abundance	d_gene	len	CDR3nt	CDR3aa
TRBJ2-3	TRBV4-2	many	TRBD1	16	TGTGCCAGCAGCCAAGATGACAGGGGTAGCACAGATACGCAGTATTTT	CASSQDDRGSTDTQYF
TRBJ2-1	TRBV7-8	few	TRBD2	17	TGTGCCAGCACCCAACACCCCCGGACTAGCGAAGGTAATGAGCAGTTCTTC	CASTQHPRTSEGNEQFF
TRBJ1-1	TRBV29-1	many	NA	13	TGCAGCGTCCTCACAGTGACAAACACTGAAGCTTTCTTT	CSVLTVTNTEAFF
TRBJ1-4	TRBV30	NA	NA	12	TGTGCCTGGAGGAGACGGGATGAAAAACTGTTTTTT	CAWRRRDEKLFF
TRBJ2-5	TRBV11-2	NA	NA	16	TGTGCCAGCAGTCCTAGCGCCCGAGGAGGGGTAGAGACCCAGTACTTC	CASSPSARGGVETQYF
TRBJ1-2	TRBV6-5	many	NA	15	TGTGCCAGCGGCCAGGGAGTGACTACTAACTATGGCTACACCTTC	CASGQGVTTNYGYTF
TRBJ2-1	TRBV14	NA	NA	15	TGTGCCAGCAGCCAAGCGGGAGCTAGCTACAATGAGCAGTTCTTC	CASSQAGASYNEQFF
TRBJ2-2	TRBV6-1	few	TRBD2	17	TGTGCCAGCAGTGGGACGGGAACTAGCGGGGTCACCGGGGAGCTGTTTTTT	CASSGTGTSGVTGELFF
TRBJ1-2	TRBV28	NA	TRBD1	15	TGTGCCAGCAGACTCAGCGTAGGGGGCGCAGGTGGCTACACCTTC	CASRLSVGGAGGYTF
TRBJ2-1	TRBV6-5	NA	NA	15	TGTGCCAGCAGTTACAAAGGAGTCCACTACAATGAGCAGTTCTTC	CASSYKGVHYNEQFF
TRBJ2-3	TRBV20-1	NA	NA	15	TGCAGTGCTAGCGTTCGGCCTGCTAGCACAGATACGCAGTATTTT	CSASVRPASTDTQYF
TRBJ2-6	TRBV18	NA	NA	18	TGTGCCAGCTCACGGGCGGCGACAGGAAGCTCTGGGGCCAACGTCCTGACTTTC	CASSRAATGSSGANVLTF
TRBJ2-1	TRBV7-9	NA	NA	17	TGTGCCAGCAGCCCCCTTGGTACCACCATTGGCCACAATGAGCAGTTCTTC	CASSPLGTTIGHNEQFF
TRBJ2-7	TRBV5-1	many	TRBD2	17	TGCGCCAGCAGCTTGGAGGCTAGCGGGAGCCAACCCTACGAGCAGTACTTC	CASSLEASGSQPYEQYF
TRBJ1-6	TRBV5-1	many	NA	15	TGCGCCAGCAGCTTGCAAGGAGGCGATAATTCACCCCTCCACTTT	CASSLQGGDNSPLHF
TRBJ1-2	TRBV18	few	NA	13	TGTGCCAGCTCACCACCGACGGGGCTTGGCTACACCTTC	CASSPPTGLGYTF
TRBJ1-3	TRBV20-1	many	NA	16	TGCAGTGCTCGAGCCCTCTCAGGGGCCGCTGGAAACACCATATATTTT	CSARALSGAAGNTIYF